The sequence of this T cell receptor (beta chain) was determined in a study of blood T cell repertoires in COVID-19. Study background: Samples came from the United States, Italy and Spain, spanning acute and convalescent COVID-19.

One Seattle source followed patients from active infection through their disease course. This CDR3 is 14 amino acids long. The germline V and J ends were trimmed by 4 bases and 4 bases, with 13 bases remaining between them. The germline V gene encodes CDR1 ENHRY and CDR2 SYGVKD. Authors' processing steps: From reference gene primer amplification, estimates of nucleated cell counts were derived. The assay was immunoSEQ multiplex PCR, and TCRdb's table has in-frame clones only and misses some. V, J and clone size are taken as reported in that table, and D and trimming were inferred from the DNA itself. The repertoire includes just over 350,000 clones, 86% of them detected once, and 7.1% sits in the top ten.

V usage is TRBV10-3 and J usage is TRBJ1-2; TRBD1 might be the D (6 bases). The receptor was derived from a woman aged 55-69 years with COVID-19, enrolled during active disease. Sequencing was performed on peripheral blood. The CDR3 reads CAISVGGSGYGYTF. The CDR3 DNA sequence: TGTGCCATCAGTGTAGGGGGATCGGGCTATGGCTACACCTTC.